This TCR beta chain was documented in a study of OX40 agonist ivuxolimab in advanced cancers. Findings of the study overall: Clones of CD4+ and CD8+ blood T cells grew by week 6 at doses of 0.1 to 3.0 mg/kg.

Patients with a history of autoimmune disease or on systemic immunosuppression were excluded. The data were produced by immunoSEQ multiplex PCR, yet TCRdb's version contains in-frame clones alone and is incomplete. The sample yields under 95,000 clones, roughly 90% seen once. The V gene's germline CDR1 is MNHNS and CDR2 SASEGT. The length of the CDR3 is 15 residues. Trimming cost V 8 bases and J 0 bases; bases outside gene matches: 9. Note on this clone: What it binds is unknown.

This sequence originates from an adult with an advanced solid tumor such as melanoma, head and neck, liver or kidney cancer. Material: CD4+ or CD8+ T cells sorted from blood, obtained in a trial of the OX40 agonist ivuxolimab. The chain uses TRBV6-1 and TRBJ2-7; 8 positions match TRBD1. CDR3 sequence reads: CASGPWTGNSYEQYF. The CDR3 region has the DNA TGTGCCAGCGGCCCTTGGACAGGGAACTCCTACGAGCAGTACTTC.